This section outlines one T cell receptor (beta chain) sequence together with its context. Its target is not known. These data originate in a study of Tregs in tolerant kidney transplant recipients. General study points: Biological reproducibility was not directly addressed, but technical replication error appeared minimal.

CD4+CD25+CD127- Tregs, CD4+CD25- non-Tregs, CD4 and CD8 cells were sorted. Unmatched junction bases numbered 11, after V lost 4 bases and J lost 4 bases. Germline-derived CDR1 and CDR2 are SNHLY and FYNNEI. The CDR3 extends over 17 amino acids. Generated by immunoSEQ multiplex PCR, the TCRdb table keeps only in-frame clones and is missing some. This table has roughly 66,000 clones, 92% appearing once. This specimen was CD8+ T cells from blood, taken before the transplant. The source is a human donor who received a combined kidney and bone marrow transplant. V usage is TRBV2 and J usage is TRBJ1-4; 8 bases fit TRBD1. CDR3 region: CASSGSPTGANNEKLFF. CDR3 coding DNA: TGTGCCAGCAGTGGGTCCCCGACAGGGGCGAATAATGAAAAACTGTTTTTT.